Listed here are 6 T cell receptor beta chains from one sample, sequenced in a study of chemoradiotherapy in HPV16-positive cancers. The table came from immunoSEQ multiplex PCR; TCRdb's copy has only in-frame clones and leaves some out. The data show 13,000 or so clones, 69% seen once. This sample was obtained from a patient who underwent chemoradiotherapy. Receptors were obtained from a human donor with HPV-associated anogenital cancer.

In this sample, this clone turned up once. The DNA of the CDR3 is TGTGCCAGCAGCCCAGCCGGGACAGGGGGCTTTAGCACTGAAGCTTTCTTT. This encodes CASSPAGTGGFSTEAFF. The chain recombines TRBV5-4 with TRBJ1-1; 12 bases match TRBD1. Looked up from germline, CDR1 is SGHNT and CDR2 is YYREEE (reference sequence). The junction had 11 bases not matched to a gene; V was cut back by 4 bases and J by 4 bases. This CDR3 region has 17 residues. Full variable domain (outside the CDR3, taken from reference TRBV5-4 and TRBJ1-1): ETGVTQSPTHLIKTRGQQVTLRCSSQSGHNTVSWYQQALGQGPQFIFQYYREEENGRGNFPPRFSGLQFPNYSSELNVNALELDDSALYLCASSPAGTGGFSTEAFFGQGTRLTVV.

Here the CDR3 reads CASSSGLAESFEQYF. The CDR3 coding sequence is TGTGCCAGCAGCTCGGGACTAGCGGAGTCGTTCGAGCAGTACTTC. The gene calls are TRBV9 and TRBJ2-7; TRBD2 aligns across 11 bases. The CDR3 has 15 amino acids. From germline, CDR1 is SGDLS and CDR2 YYNGEE. Germline trimming cut 4 bases from V and 6 bases from J; bases unmatched to any gene: 9.

The chain combines TRBV19 with TRBJ1-2; D is possibly TRBD1 (6 bases). The V end lost 2 bases, the J end lost 7 bases, and 20 bases lay between the germline ends. This CDR3 is 16 amino acids long. The germline V gene has CDR1 LNHDA and CDR2 SQIVND (reference sequence). The CDR3 DNA reads TGTGCCAGTAGTATATCCCGAATGGGGGGCACCCGTGGCTACACCTTC. As protein: CASSISRMGGTRGYTF.

The chain recombines TRBV6-5 with TRBJ2-1; 7 bases fit TRBD1. CDR3 length: 14 residues. Per germline, CDR1 MNHEY and CDR2 SVGAGI. V shed 5 bases and J 8 bases; nucleotides not matched to a gene: 9. CDR3 coding DNA: TGTGCCAGCAGTCGGCCAGGGGGTTTCGATGAGCAGTTCTTC. Amino acid sequence: CASSRPGGFDEQFF.

This clone was picked up a small number of times. The chain recombines TRBV5-1 with TRBJ2-1; D may correspond to TRBD1 or TRBD2 (7 bases each). The CDR3 has 15 amino acids. The germline CDR1 and CDR2 sequences are SGHRS and YFSETQ. V lost 0 bases and J 8 bases, leaving 15 bases between the germline ends. For the CDR3, the DNA is TGCGCCAGCAGCTTGGCAGGGGGGGCCTTGTATGAGCAGTTCTTC. Its protein product is CASSLAGGALYEQFF.

This clone was detected a few times. V is TRBV5-1 and J is TRBJ2-5, with D possibly being TRBD2 (5 bases). The CDR3 extends over 15 amino acids. V dropped 0 bases and J dropped 1 base, with 10 bases sitting between them. CDR1 and CDR2 (germline): SGHRS, YFSETQ. This CDR3 is CASSLVVAFQETQYF. In nucleotides, the CDR3 is TGCGCCAGCAGCTTGGTTGTAGCGTTCCAAGAGACCCAGTACTTC.